This T cell receptor (beta chain) came from a study of T cells after yellow fever vaccination. In the study overall: Preparation of the low-cell-number fractions used SMART-Seq v4 Ultra Low Input. Whole-study findings and limits: Most clones from primary vaccination were detected again post-booster (about 95% CD4, 88% CD8). Repertoires sorted by FACS could include abundant clonotypes that are contaminants from the bulk population.

This clonotype was observed many times. Its antigen remains unknown. The CDR3 is 13 residues long. V lost 7 bases and J 3 bases, leaving 13 bases between the germline ends. Germline CDR1 is SQVTM and CDR2 is ANQGSEA. By 5'RACE template switching, TCR cDNA was produced, with a universal primer site and UMIs added in the process. MiXCR, applied by TCRdb to the 5' RACE reads, yields one record per CDR3 protein. The sample includes 200,000 to 300,000 distinct CDR3 sequences, 10% to 15% of them seen just once. Sequences were derived from CD4+ T cells sorted from PBMCs, sampled 45 days after the yellow fever booster vaccination. The V gene is TRBV29-1, the J gene TRBJ2-1; no firm D call. The clonotype comes from a man in his thirties or forties who received the YFV17D yellow fever vaccine. The CDR3 protein is CSAGLSIYNEQFF. As DNA, the CDR3 is TGCAGCGCCGGGCTGTCGATCTACAATGAGCAGTTCTTC.